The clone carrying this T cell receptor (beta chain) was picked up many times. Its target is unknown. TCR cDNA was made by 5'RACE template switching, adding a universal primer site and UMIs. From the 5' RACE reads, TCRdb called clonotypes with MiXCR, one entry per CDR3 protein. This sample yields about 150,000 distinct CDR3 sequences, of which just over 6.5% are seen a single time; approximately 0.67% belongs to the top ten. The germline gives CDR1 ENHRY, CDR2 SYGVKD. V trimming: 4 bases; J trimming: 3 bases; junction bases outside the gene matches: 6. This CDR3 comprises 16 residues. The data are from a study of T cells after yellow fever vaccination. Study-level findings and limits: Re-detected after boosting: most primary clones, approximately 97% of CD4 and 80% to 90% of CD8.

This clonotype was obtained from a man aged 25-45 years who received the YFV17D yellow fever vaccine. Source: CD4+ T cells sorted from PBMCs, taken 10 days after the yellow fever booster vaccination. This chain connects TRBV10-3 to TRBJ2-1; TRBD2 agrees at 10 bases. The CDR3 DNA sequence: TGTGCCATCAGTGGCGGTAGCGGGGGGAACTACAATGAGCAGTTCTTC. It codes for CAISGGSGGNYNEQFF.